This T cell receptor beta chain was identified in a study of cytomegalovirus exposure and HLA in healthy donors. The PCR contained 60 Vbeta and 13 Jbeta primers. Using immunoSEQ multiplex PCR, the repertoire was profiled, and TCRdb retains in-frame clones only, with some absent. The table shows over 95,000 clones, with roughly 69% occurring only once. Study results and caveats: Previously analyzed data showed that most TCR beta V segments were productive at a frequency of about 87% or about 30%.

On this clone itself: What it recognizes is unknown.

Unmatched junction bases numbered 6, after V lost 4 bases and J lost 0 bases. From germline, CDR1 is SGHTS and CDR2 YDEGEE. The CDR3 is 16 residues long. The TCR was taken from a human donor in good health. V gene TRBV5-8 combines with J gene TRBJ1-4; TRBD1 matches 7 bases. Sequencing was performed on PBMCs. For the CDR3, the DNA is TGTGCCAGCAGCGGGGGACAGCGGTCAACTAATGAAAAACTGTTTTTT. Its translation: CASSGGQRSTNEKLFF.